The 14 T cell receptor beta chains in this list originate from one sample, sequenced in a study of blood T cell repertoires in COVID-19. Here immunoSEQ multiplex PCR was the method, and the copy in TCRdb shows in-frame clones only, minus some. Here the sample spans about 330,000 clones, approximately 90% being singletons. The sample consisted of peripheral blood. The source is a man younger than 45 with COVID-19, enrolled during active disease.

The chain joins TRBV4-3 to TRBJ2-1, with TRBD1 matching over 9 bases. There are 15 residues in the CDR3. CDR1 and CDR2 (germline): LGHNA, YSLEER. The junction had 1 base not matched to a gene; V was cut back by 3 bases and J by 1 base. The CDR3 region is CASSHGTGSYNEQFF. The CDR3 DNA reads TGCGCCAGCAGCCACGGGACAGGGTCCTACAATGAGCAGTTCTTC.

The chain employs TRBV11-3 and TRBJ2-7; D possibly corresponds to TRBD1 (6 bases). Trimming removed 7 bases at V and 2 bases at J, with 15 bases between. Germline lookup yields CDR1 SGHNT and CDR2 YENEEA. This CDR3 region has 14 residues. This chain's CDR3 is CASTRDILAYEQYF. CDR3 nucleotides: TGTGCCAGCACCAGGGACATTCTGGCCTACGAGCAGTACTTC.

The chain joins TRBV10-3 to TRBJ2-7; possible D gene TRBD1, 5 bases. Germline lookup yields CDR1 ENHRY and CDR2 SYGVKD. This CDR3 has 12 residues. Trimming took 9 bases from V and 2 from J, leaving 11 bases between them. The CDR3 DNA reads as TGTGCCATGGGGCGCAGGACCTACGAGCAGTACTTC. It yields the protein CAMGRRTYEQYF.

The chain couples TRBV7-2 to TRBJ2-2, with D perhaps matching TRBD1 (9 bases). The germline gives CDR1 SGHTA, CDR2 FQGNSA. Trimming cost V 7 bases and J 3 bases, with 21 bases left between them. The CDR3 contains 17 residues. For the CDR3, the DNA is TGTGCCAGCACCCGGGGGGGACAGGGAAAAGACACCGGGGAGCTGTTTTTT. Translated, it gives CASTRGGQGKDTGELFF.

The rearrangement uses TRBV3-1 (or the pseudogene TRBV3-2) and TRBJ2-1; D remains unclear. V lost 3 bases and J lost 4, with 13 bases in between. The germline V gene has CDR1 LGHDT and CDR2 YNNKEL (reference sequence). The CDR3 totals 15 residues. The CDR3 nucleotides read TGTGCCAGCAGCCAGGGCTCCTTCTATTACAATGAGCAGTTCTTC. This translates into CASSQGSFYYNEQFF.

The V and J genes are TRBV30 and TRBJ1-4, with D uncertain. The germline V gene encodes CDR1 GTSNPN and CDR2 SVGIG (reference sequence). The CDR3 length is 14 residues. V was trimmed by 0 bases and J by 1 base, leaving 6 bases between them. As DNA, the CDR3 is TGTGCCTGGAGTGTGCAGATAACTAATGAAAAACTGTTTTTT. Translating gives CAWSVQITNEKLFF.

J is TRBJ2-1 and V is TRBV6-4; 11 bases are a match to TRBD1. V lost 5 bases and J lost 9; bases outside the gene matches: 15. Germline-derived CDR1 and CDR2 are MRHNA and SNTAGT. The CDR3 spans 17 residues. CDR3 DNA sequence: TGTGCCAGCAGTCAGGCGCCCGGGACAGGGGGGGAAAGTGAGCAGTTCTTC. This encodes CASSQAPGTGGESEQFF.

The chain links TRBV5-1 to TRBJ2-3; D unclear. Germline loops: CDR1 SGHRS, CDR2 YFSETQ. The length of the CDR3 is 12 residues. Trimming removed 3 bases at V and 5 bases at J, with 7 bases between. The CDR3 DNA sequence: TGCGCCAGCAGCTCTAGAGGAGATACGCAGTATTTT. Residues: CASSSRGDTQYF.

This clone was observed a few times. This chain joins TRBV13 and TRBJ2-5, with D tentatively TRBD1 (6 bases). The germline CDR1 and CDR2 sequences are PRHDT and FYEKMQ (reference sequence). V was trimmed by 5 bases and J by 4 bases, leaving 20 bases between them. The CDR3 spans 16 residues. CDR3 DNA: TGTGCCAGCAGCGTCCTGACAGGACTCAAGGGAGAGACCCAGTACTTC. It translates to CASSVLTGLKGETQYF.

The chain has TRBV23-1 and TRBJ2-3; 12 bases agree with TRBD2. TRBV23-1 is annotated as an ORF whose role is uncertain. V was clipped by 0 bases and J by 2 bases; unmatched bases: 3. The CDR3 has 17 residues. CDR3 DNA: TGCGCCAGCAGTCAATCGAGGACTAGCGGGACCACAGATACGCAGTATTTT. Protein sequence: CASSQSRTSGTTDTQYF.

The rearrangement links TRBV18 to TRBJ2-6; weak D call: TRBD2 (5 bases). Trimming left V 2 bases short and J 4 bases short, with 9 bases between. Germline CDR1 reads KGHSH; CDR2 reads LQKENI. The CDR3 contains 15 residues. The CDR3 region has the DNA TGTGCCAGCTCACCATTCGGGATAGGGGCCAACGTCCTGACTTTC. It codes for CASSPFGIGANVLTF. The entire variable domain, with the rest obtained from reference TRBV18 and TRBJ2-6, is as follows: NAGVMQNPRHLVRRRGQEARLRCSPMKGHSHVYWYRQLPEEGLKFMVYLQKENIIDESGMPKERFSAEFPKEGPSILRIQQVVRGDSAAYFCASSPFGIGANVLTFGAGSRLTVL.

This chain connects TRBV19 to TRBJ1-2; the match to TRBD1 covers 8 bases. The germline gives CDR1 LNHDA, CDR2 SQIVND (reference sequence). Unmatched junction bases numbered 10, after V lost 7 bases and J lost 6 bases. The CDR3 length is 14 residues. CDR3 loop: CASTLTGEVDGYTF. The CDR3 DNA sequence: TGTGCCAGTACCTTGACAGGGGAGGTGGATGGCTACACCTTC.

This chain links TRBV19 with TRBJ2-3; 8 nucleotides align to TRBD1. With V trimmed by 5 bases and J by 7 bases, 11 bases remained unmatched. Looked up from germline, CDR1 is LNHDA and CDR2 is SQIVND (reference sequence). The CDR3 has 15 residues. Here the CDR3 reads CASSRGTGDTNTQYF. CDR3 DNA: TGTGCCAGTAGTCGGGGGACAGGTGATACGAATACGCAGTATTTT.

V gene TRBV24-1 combines with J gene TRBJ2-5; 11 bases match TRBD2. The CDR3 is 17 amino acids. Per germline, CDR1 KGHDR and CDR2 SFDVKD. V lost 6 bases, J lost 5 bases, and 13 bases stayed unmatched. The CDR3 DNA is TGTGCCACCAGTCCGGGACTAGCGGAGACGGGAGGGGAGACCCAGTACTTC. Its protein is CATSPGLAETGGETQYF.